This T cell receptor (beta chain) stems from a study of cytomegalovirus exposure and HLA in healthy donors. Study outcomes and limitations: Some TCR beta chains (164 of them) were listed as cytomegalovirus-associated. The tendency of first-cohort TCR clusters to co-occur in the 120 validation repertoires was identified by a subsequent analysis.

Measured with immunoSEQ multiplex PCR; TCRdb has only the in-frame clones, and not every one. The sample shows 99,000 or so clones, roughly 86% of them seen only once. The V and J ends lost 6 bases and 3 bases respectively, with 15 bases between them. The CDR3 length is 15 residues. From germline, CDR1 is MDHEN and CDR2 SYDVKM. About this clone itself: Its antigen is currently unknown.

This chain links TRBV28 with TRBJ2-1; D ambiguous. The sequence derives from a woman aged 18 to 35 in good health and CMV-seropositive. Sequencing was carried out using PBMCs. The CDR3 region has the DNA TGTGCCAGCAGCCCTTCTGGAGCCGGCTACAATGAGCAGTTCTTC. Amino acids: CASSPSGAGYNEQFF.